This T cell receptor beta chain was identified in a study of blood T cell repertoires in COVID-19. Study information: The United States, Italy and Spain were the sources of the acute and convalescent COVID-19 samples. Sample material is recorded as cDNA or gDNA derived from T cells, B-cell-depleted T cells, or PBMCs.

The protocol was immunoSEQ multiplex PCR, while the TCRdb copy is restricted to in-frame clones and leaves out a portion. The table has roughly 100,000 clones, roughly 81% seen once; the top ten hold around 9.4%. The germline gives CDR1 MNHEY, CDR2 SVGAGI. The CDR3 runs 15 residues. The V and J ends lost 3 bases and 5 bases respectively, with 16 bases between them. V and J are TRBV6-5 and TRBJ1-1, with a tentative D call TRBD1 (5 bases). This clonotype was obtained from a man aged 40-49 years with active or convalescent COVID-19. Sequenced material: peripheral blood. CDR3 loop: CASSYSWRGRTEAFF. In nucleotides, the CDR3 is TGTGCCAGCAGTTATAGCTGGAGGGGTCGTACTGAAGCTTTCTTT.